One sample yielded the 25 T cell receptor beta chains listed below, sequenced in a study of blood T cell repertoires in COVID-19. TCRdb's table, derived via immunoSEQ multiplex PCR, lists solely in-frame clones and lacks some. The table lists approximately 240,000 clones, about four fifths of them singletons. The sequenced material came from PBMCs or T cells enriched from blood (not recorded which). The receptors shown here come from a woman aged 40 to 49 with acute COVID-19.

The V and J genes are TRBV5-8 and TRBJ1-1; unclear D gene. CDR3 length: 16 amino acids. Trimming took off 4 bases at V and 0 bases at J, with 16 bases between the two ends. CDR1 is SGHTS, CDR2 YDEGEE, per germline. CDR3 bases: TGTGCCAGCAGCGTCAGGTCCCCTCTAATGAACACTGAAGCTTTCTTT. Its protein is CASSVRSPLMNTEAFF.

This chain links TRBV14 with TRBJ1-1, with D perhaps matching TRBD1 (5 bases). Germline assignment: CDR1 SGHDN and CDR2 FVKESK. The length of the CDR3 is 13 residues. V lost 1 base to trimming and J lost 5 bases, with 8 bases between them. CDR3 amino acids: CASSQVGGTEAFF. The CDR3 DNA reads as TGTGCCAGCAGCCAAGTGGGGGGTACTGAAGCTTTCTTT.

The chain employs TRBV4-3 and TRBJ1-6; maybe TRBD1 (5 bases). CDR1 is LGHNA, CDR2 YSLEER, per germline. Trimming took 7 bases from V and 5 from J, leaving 9 bases between them. The CDR3 has 13 residues. The CDR3 protein is CASKAGNNSPLHF. CDR3 in DNA: TGCGCCAGCAAGGCAGGGAATAATTCACCCCTCCACTTT.

The V call is TRBV4-3, the J call TRBJ1-2, with 8 bases identical to TRBD1. The length of the CDR3 is 16 residues. Unmatched junction bases numbered 7, after V lost 0 bases and J lost 4 bases. CDR1 LGHNA and CDR2 YSLEER come from the germline V gene. As DNA, the CDR3 is TGCGCCAGCAGCCAAGAGAACAGGGGGGCATCCTATGGCTACACCTTC. Translation gives CASSQENRGASYGYTF.

CDR3: CASSRQENYGYTF. The CDR3 coding sequence is TGTGCCAGCAGCCGACAGGAGAACTATGGCTACACCTTC. The rearrangement joins TRBV7-2 to TRBJ1-2; D is perhaps TRBD1 (6 bases). The CDR3 is made up of 13 amino acids. Looked up from germline, CDR1 is SGHTA and CDR2 is FQGNSA. Trimming took 5 bases from V and 2 from J, leaving 9 bases between them.

The chain employs TRBV4-1 and TRBJ2-1, with 7 bases fitting TRBD1. The CDR3 runs 16 residues. J was trimmed by 4 bases and V by 0 bases; bases with no gene match: 6. Germline V gene lookup returns CDR1 MGHRA and CDR2 YSYEKL. CDR3 sequence: CASSQDGRGKYNEQFF. The CDR3 DNA follows: TGCGCCAGCAGCCAAGATGGCAGGGGGAAATACAATGAGCAGTTCTTC.

The CDR3 DNA follows: TGTGCCAGTAGTATTGGGGCTCAAGGCTATGGCTACACCTTC. Protein sequence: CASSIGAQGYGYTF. The chain links TRBV19 to TRBJ1-2; weak D call: TRBD1 (5 bases). Germline-derived CDR1 and CDR2 are LNHDA and SQIVND (reference sequence). The CDR3 is 14 residues long. The germline V and J ends were trimmed by 3 bases and 4 bases, with 12 bases remaining between them.

This clone appeared once. The chain has TRBV2 and TRBJ1-4; 8 nucleotides match TRBD1. The CDR3 contains 14 residues. Germline loops: CDR1 SNHLY, CDR2 FYNNEI. Trimming cost V 4 bases and J 8 bases; bases outside gene matches: 6. The CDR3 reads CASSVETGVEKLFF. CDR3 nucleotides: TGTGCCAGCAGTGTGGAGACAGGGGTGGAAAAACTGTTTTTT.

The chain has TRBV5-4 and TRBJ2-6; D unclear. The germline V and J ends were trimmed by 6 bases and 1 base, with 11 bases remaining between them. The CDR3 spans 15 residues. CDR1 and CDR2 (germline): SGHNT, YYREEE (reference sequence). The CDR3 region has the DNA TGTGCCAGCACCACGCCCAGGTCTGGGGCCAACGTCCTGACTTTC. It codes for CASTTPRSGANVLTF. Full variable domain (remainder filled in from reference TRBV5-4 and TRBJ2-6): ETGVTQSPTHLIKTRGQQVTLRCSSQSGHNTVSWYQQALGQGPQFIFQYYREEENGRGNFPPRFSGLQFPNYSSELNVNALELDDSALYLCASTTPRSGANVLTFGAGSRLTVL.

V usage is TRBV27 and J usage is TRBJ2-1; possibly TRBD1 for D (5 bases). This CDR3 has 15 residues. Germline V lookup: CDR1 MNHEY, CDR2 SMNVEV (reference sequence). Trimming removed 3 bases from V and 0 bases from J, with 9 bases in between. CDR3 residues: CASSFGATSYNEQFF. The CDR3 DNA sequence: TGTGCCAGCAGTTTTGGGGCCACCTCCTACAATGAGCAGTTCTTC.

This chain's CDR3 is CASGGREGPYNEQFF. DNA for the CDR3: TGTGCCAGCGGAGGCAGGGAGGGCCCCTACAATGAGCAGTTCTTC. This rearrangement joins TRBV2 to TRBJ2-1, with 7 bases that match TRBD2. Per germline, CDR1 SNHLY and CDR2 FYNNEI. This CDR3 is 15 amino acids long. V lost 8 bases to trimming and J lost 2 bases; unmatched junction nucleotides: 9.

The chain is built from TRBV19 and TRBJ2-3; D is perhaps TRBD2 (6 bases). The germline V and J ends were trimmed by 5 bases and 5 bases, with 14 bases remaining between them. Germline V gene lookup returns CDR1 LNHDA and CDR2 SQIVND (reference sequence). This CDR3 region has 14 residues. The CDR3 here is CASSPRLARDTQYF. The CDR3 region has the DNA TGTGCCAGTAGTCCCCGGCTAGCGAGAGATACGCAGTATTTT. The full variable domain, its missing parts supplied by reference TRBV19 and TRBJ2-3, is DGGITQSPKYLFRKEGQNVTLSCEQNLNHDAMYWYRQDPGQGLRLIYYSQIVNDFQKGDIAEGYSVSREKKESFPLTVTSAQKNPTAFYLCASSPRLARDTQYFGPGTRLTVL.

The rearrangement joins TRBV3-1 (or the pseudogene TRBV3-2) to TRBJ2-3; D may be TRBD1 (6 bases). V was clipped by 0 bases and J by 1 base, with 14 bases between them. From germline, CDR1 is LGHDT and CDR2 YNNKEL (reference sequence). The CDR3 contains 17 residues. The CDR3 spells CASSQDGGAMGTDTQYF. The CDR3 DNA sequence: TGTGCCAGCAGCCAAGATGGGGGCGCCATGGGCACAGATACGCAGTATTTT.

The V gene is TRBV5-6, the J gene TRBJ2-1; no reliable D call. V was clipped by 3 bases and J by 7 bases, with 14 bases between them. The germline CDR1 and CDR2 sequences are SGHDT and YYEEEE. The CDR3 loop spans 14 amino acids. The CDR3, as DNA: TGTGCCAGCAGCTCACCAACCCTAGGAAATGAGCAGTTCTTC. It codes for CASSSPTLGNEQFF.

This sequence joins TRBV18 and TRBJ2-7; TRBD1 is a possible D gene (7 bases). The CDR3 runs to 13 residues. Germline V gene sequence: CDR1 KGHSH, CDR2 LQKENI. Trimming removed 4 bases from V and 4 bases from J, with 11 bases in between. DNA of the CDR3: TGTGCCAGCTCACTACAGGGGAGGTACGAGCAGTACTTC. Translation: CASSLQGRYEQYF.

In DNA form, the CDR3 reads TGTGCCAGCTCACCACCGACGGGAGGAGGGGGAGGGAATGAGCAGTTCTTC. Translation: CASSPPTGGGGGNEQFF. The chain has TRBV18 and TRBJ2-1; D perhaps matches TRBD2 (7 bases). Between the trimmed V and J ends, which lost 0 bases and 7 bases, there was a span of 19 bases. Germline CDR1 is KGHSH and CDR2 is LQKENI. This CDR3 spans 17 amino acids.

The J gene is TRBJ1-1, the V gene TRBV7-9, with a weak D call TRBD1 (5 bases). The V and J ends lost 5 bases and 1 base respectively, with 17 bases between them. The CDR3 covers 16 residues. Germline CDR1 reads SEHNR; CDR2 reads FQNEAQ (reference sequence). CDR3 coding DNA: TGTGCCAGCAGCCCGAAACAGGAACCCCCGAACACTGAAGCTTTCTTT. Protein: CASSPKQEPPNTEAFF.

The chain's CDR3 is CASSLRTAYNQPQHF. CDR3 nucleotide sequence: TGTGCCAGCAGTTTAAGGACAGCCTACAATCAGCCCCAGCATTTT. The chain couples TRBV28 to TRBJ1-5; D is possibly TRBD1 (6 bases). The germline V gene has CDR1 MDHEN and CDR2 SYDVKM. CDR3 length: 15 amino acids. Trimming shortened V by 2 bases and J by 3 bases, and 11 bases separated the two germline ends. The variable domain in full, with the rest retrieved from reference TRBV28 and TRBJ1-5, is DVKVTQSSRYLVKRTGEKVFLECVQDMDHENMFWYRQDPGLGLRLIYFSYDVKMKEKGDIPEGYSVSREKKERFSLILESASTNQTSMYLCASSLRTAYNQPQHFGDGTRLSIL.

This clone was observed a few times. The rearrangement joins TRBV7-3 to TRBJ2-1; D might be TRBD2 (5 bases). CDR1 and CDR2 (germline): SGHTA, FQGTGA. CDR3 length: 16 residues. Trimming cost V 1 base and J 9 bases, with 19 bases left between them. CDR3 amino acids: CASSLKFAGPGSEQFF. CDR3 in DNA: TGTGCCAGCAGCTTAAAGTTCGCCGGCCCGGGGTCTGAGCAGTTCTTC.

This clone was seen repeatedly, ten times or more. This CDR3 reads CATSDSGTGGYEQYF. The CDR3 DNA follows: TGTGCCACCAGTGATTCCGGGACAGGGGGCTACGAGCAGTACTTC. This chain connects TRBV24-1 to TRBJ2-7; 11 bases match TRBD1. CDR3 length equals 15 residues. CDR1 and CDR2 (germline): KGHDR, SFDVKD. The V segment lost 2 bases and the J segment 3 bases; nucleotides outside the gene matches: 2.

J is TRBJ2-3 and V is TRBV2; D may be TRBD2 (7 bases). Germline assignment: CDR1 SNHLY and CDR2 FYNNEI. This CDR3 is built from 15 residues. With 11 bases removed from V and 2 bases from J, the gap between germline ends came to 20 bases. CDR3 residues: CARGGGGGLTDTQYF. CDR3 sequence (DNA): TGTGCCCGCGGTGGGGGCGGGGGTCTCACAGATACGCAGTATTTT.

The CDR3 spells CASSRDRGNGYGYTF. Written as DNA, the CDR3 is TGTGCCAGCAGTCGGGACAGGGGCAATGGGTATGGCTACACCTTC. This chain joins TRBV6-5 and TRBJ1-2; 10 bases align to TRBD1. The J segment lost 5 bases and the V segment lost 5 bases, leaving 8 bases of the junction unmatched. Germline V CDR1 and CDR2: MNHEY, SVGAGI. The length of the CDR3 is 15 residues.

J is TRBJ2-7 and V is TRBV9; possibly TRBD2 for D (6 bases). The length of the CDR3 is 15 residues. The germline V gene has CDR1 SGDLS and CDR2 YYNGEE. V gave up 4 bases and J gave up 3 bases, with 17 bases separating them. The CDR3 DNA reads as TGTGCCAGCAGCCTAGCACCGGGAGCCTACTACGAGCAGTACTTC. The encoded protein is CASSLAPGAYYEQYF.

The chain combines TRBV6-6 with TRBJ1-6; TRBD1 matches at 10 bases. After removal of 3 bases from V and 9 bases from J, the junction contained 5 bases not matched to a gene. CDR1 and CDR2 from the germline V gene are MNHNY and SVGAGI (reference sequence). The CDR3 contains 15 residues. CDR3 in amino acids: CASSYTTGGSSPLHF. The CDR3 coding sequence is TGTGCCAGCAGTTATACGACAGGGGGCAGTTCACCCCTCCACTTT.

V and J are TRBV9 and TRBJ1-3; TRBD1 aligns across 9 bases. Trimming took 4 bases from V and 3 from J; bases not matched to a gene: 11. Germline V gene data show CDR1 as SGDLS and CDR2 as YYNGEE. The CDR3 is made up of 17 amino acids. CDR3 sequence (DNA): TGTGCCAGCAGCCCCGGGACAGGGAGGTCGGGTGGAAACACCATATATTTT. This encodes CASSPGTGRSGGNTIYF.